This TCR beta chain emerged from a study of Ad26.COV2.S vaccination and SARS-CoV-2 variants. Study-level points and caveats: Vaccinated and placebo-treated recipients had similar non-spike TCR breadth. Placebo recipients showed lower spike-specific TCR breadth than vaccinees. Overall T cell responses may have been underestimated by the analyses of TCR breadth and depth.

The data were produced by immunoSEQ multiplex PCR, yet TCRdb's version contains in-frame clones alone and is incomplete. The table includes around 350,000 clones, about 92% detected once. As regards this clone: The antigen is unknown.

Sequenced material: peripheral blood, taken after recovery from COVID-19. The sequence derives from a human donor who had recovered from COVID-19.

CDR3 nucleotide sequence: TGCGCCAGCAGTGGGACAGGGACCAACTATGGCTACACCTTC. Translated: CASSGTGTNYGYTF. The V and J genes are TRBV10-2 and TRBJ1-2; 8 bases fit TRBD1. The CDR3 loop spans 14 amino acids. Trimming removed 4 bases from V and 2 bases from J; junction bases left unmatched: 3. Germline CDR1 reads WSHSY; CDR2 reads SAAADI.